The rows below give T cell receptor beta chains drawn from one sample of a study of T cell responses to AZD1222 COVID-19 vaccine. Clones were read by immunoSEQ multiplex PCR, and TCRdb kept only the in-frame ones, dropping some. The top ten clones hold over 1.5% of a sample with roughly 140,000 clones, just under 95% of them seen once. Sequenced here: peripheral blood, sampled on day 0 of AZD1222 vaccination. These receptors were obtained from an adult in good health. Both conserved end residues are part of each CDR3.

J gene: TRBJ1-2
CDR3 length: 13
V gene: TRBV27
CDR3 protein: CASSFKANYGYTF

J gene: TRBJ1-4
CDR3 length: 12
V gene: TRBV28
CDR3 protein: CASSFPGEKLFF

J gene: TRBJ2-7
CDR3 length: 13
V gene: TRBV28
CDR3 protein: CASSGTALYEQYF

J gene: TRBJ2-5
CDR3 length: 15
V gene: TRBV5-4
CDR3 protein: CASSPGPSNQETQYF

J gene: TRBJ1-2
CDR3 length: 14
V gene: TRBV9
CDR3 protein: CASSVVGQGSGYTF

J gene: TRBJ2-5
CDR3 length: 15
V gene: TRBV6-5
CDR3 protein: CASRFGLAGAETQYF

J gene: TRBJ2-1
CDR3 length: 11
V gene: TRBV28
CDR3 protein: CASSLRGEQFF

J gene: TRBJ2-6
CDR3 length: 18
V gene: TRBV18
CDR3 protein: CASSPRPGDYSGANVLTF

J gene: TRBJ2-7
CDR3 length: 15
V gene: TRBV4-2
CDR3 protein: CASSQETSGSYEQYF

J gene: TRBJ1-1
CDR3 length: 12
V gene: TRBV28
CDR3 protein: CASSFLNTEAFF

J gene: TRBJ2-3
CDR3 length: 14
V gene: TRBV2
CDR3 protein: CAIRDESSTDTQYF

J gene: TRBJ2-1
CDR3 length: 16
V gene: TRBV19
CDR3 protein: CASSTGPRGAYNEQFF

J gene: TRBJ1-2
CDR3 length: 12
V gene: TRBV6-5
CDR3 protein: CASSRTGGGYTF

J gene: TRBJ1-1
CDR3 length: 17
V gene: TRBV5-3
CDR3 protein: CARSLGGTGELNTEAFF

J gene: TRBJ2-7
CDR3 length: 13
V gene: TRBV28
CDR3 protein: CASSLQGVYEQYF

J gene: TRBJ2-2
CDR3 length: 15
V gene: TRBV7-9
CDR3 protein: CASSLVTGGTGELFF

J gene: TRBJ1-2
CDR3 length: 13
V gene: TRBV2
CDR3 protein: CASLFGVGNGYTF

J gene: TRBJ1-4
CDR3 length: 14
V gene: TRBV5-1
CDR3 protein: CASSLAWENEKLFF

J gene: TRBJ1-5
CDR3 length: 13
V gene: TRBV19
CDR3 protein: CASSPISNQPQHF

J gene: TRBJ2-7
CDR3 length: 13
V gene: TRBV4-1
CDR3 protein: CASSQTTLYEQYF

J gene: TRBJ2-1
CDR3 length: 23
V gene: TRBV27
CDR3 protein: CASSFYRRRGLTLATSSYNEQFF

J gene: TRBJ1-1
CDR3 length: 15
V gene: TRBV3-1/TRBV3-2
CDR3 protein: CASSLRDTMNTEAFF

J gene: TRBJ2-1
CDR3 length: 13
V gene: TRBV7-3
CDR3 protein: CASSLLAGLEQFF

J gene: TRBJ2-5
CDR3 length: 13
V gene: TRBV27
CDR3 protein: CASSFQPQETQYF

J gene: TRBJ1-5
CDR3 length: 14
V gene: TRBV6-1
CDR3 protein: CASSEAYGHAPQHF

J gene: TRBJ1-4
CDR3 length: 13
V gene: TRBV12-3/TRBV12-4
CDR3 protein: CASSLAPNEKLFF

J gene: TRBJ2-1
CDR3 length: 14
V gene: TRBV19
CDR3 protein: CASSISPLGHEQFF

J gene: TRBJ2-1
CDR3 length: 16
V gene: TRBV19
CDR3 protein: CASSPRTSGRYNEQFF

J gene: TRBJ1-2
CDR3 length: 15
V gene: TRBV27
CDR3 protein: CASSLSPRPLGGYTF

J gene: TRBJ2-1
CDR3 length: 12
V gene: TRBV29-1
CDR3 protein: CSVGRLEHEQFF

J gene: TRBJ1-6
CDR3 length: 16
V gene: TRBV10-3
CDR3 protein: CAISEERQGLNSPLHF

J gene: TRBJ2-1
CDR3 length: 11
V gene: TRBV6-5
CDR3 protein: CASRVWDEQFF

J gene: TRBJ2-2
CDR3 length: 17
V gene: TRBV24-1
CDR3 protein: CATSDSRDRGLTGELFF

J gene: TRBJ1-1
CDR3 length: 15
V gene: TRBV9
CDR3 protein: CASSVVARGNTEAFF

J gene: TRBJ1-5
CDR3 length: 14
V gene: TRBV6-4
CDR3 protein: CATSLGEGSQPQHF

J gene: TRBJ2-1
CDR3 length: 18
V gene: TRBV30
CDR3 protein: CAWRRQREAPSSYNEQFF

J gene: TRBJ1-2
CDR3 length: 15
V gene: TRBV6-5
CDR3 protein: CASRRADRGYYGYTF

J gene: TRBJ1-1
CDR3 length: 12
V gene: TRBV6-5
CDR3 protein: CAIQRGGTEAFF

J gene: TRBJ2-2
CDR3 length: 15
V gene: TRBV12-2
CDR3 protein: CASRLVPCTGGELFF

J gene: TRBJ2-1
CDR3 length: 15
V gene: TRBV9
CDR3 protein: CASSVDAGGHNEQFF

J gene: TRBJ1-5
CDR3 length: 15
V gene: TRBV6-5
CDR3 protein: CASTGQGAGYQPQHF

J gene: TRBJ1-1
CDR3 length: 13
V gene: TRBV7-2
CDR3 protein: CASSLVANTEAFF

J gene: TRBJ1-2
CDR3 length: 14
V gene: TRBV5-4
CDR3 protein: CASSPGQGNYGYTF

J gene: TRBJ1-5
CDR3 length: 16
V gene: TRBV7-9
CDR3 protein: CASSFNKPGGNQPQHF

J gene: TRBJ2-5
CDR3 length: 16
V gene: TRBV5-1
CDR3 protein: CASSLGGGLRQETQYF

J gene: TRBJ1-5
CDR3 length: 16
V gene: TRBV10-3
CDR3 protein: CAISDVAGAQHQPQHF

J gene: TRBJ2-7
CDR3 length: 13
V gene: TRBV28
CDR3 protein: CAAGTLPAYEQYF

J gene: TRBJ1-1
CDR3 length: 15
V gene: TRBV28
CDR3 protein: CASSLWADQNTEAFF

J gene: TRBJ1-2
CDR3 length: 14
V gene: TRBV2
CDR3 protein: CASGEQGADYGYTF

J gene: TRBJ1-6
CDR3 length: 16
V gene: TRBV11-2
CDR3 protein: CASSLGGGSYNSPLHF

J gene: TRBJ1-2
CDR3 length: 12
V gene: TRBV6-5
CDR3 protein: CATSAGIYGYTF